The source of this T cell receptor beta chain is a study of regulatory T cells in long-lasting Graves disease. The time point is: persistent/refractory GD, antithyroid drugs over 5 years with positive TRAb. RNA from PBMCs was the source of the TCR library. The authors built TCR beta libraries using iRepertoire HTBI primers and Arm-PCR of CDR3 regions. From the multiplex PCR reads, TCRdb called clonotypes with MiXCR, one entry per CDR3 protein. Of over 450,000 distinct CDR3 sequences in the sample, roughly 21% were seen once. The clonotype originates from a female donor with Graves disease. The specimen comprised peripheral blood mononuclear cells (PBMCs), sampled when the disease was refractory, from a patient treated with antithyroid drugs.

The CDR3 DNA sequence: TGTGCCAGCAGCTTCGGGACAGGGGATCCCTACGAGCAGTACTTC. Protein product: CASSFGTGDPYEQYF. This chain connects TRBV7-2 to TRBJ2-7, with 10 bases that match TRBD1. The CDR3 length is 15 residues. V trimming: 3 bases; J trimming: 2 bases; junction bases outside the gene matches: 4. Germline CDR1 and CDR2: SGHTA and FQGNSA.